The 28 T cell receptor beta chains listed next were all sequenced from one sample in a study of identical twins. In TCRdb, the 5' RACE reads were re-called with MiXCR into one record per CDR3 protein. The sample has just under 650,000 distinct CDR3 sequences, about 7.1% seen once; the top ten hold 1.6%. These records were also assigned to another study, of yellow fever vaccine responses in identical twins.

The sample consisted of PBMCs. The receptor set was obtained from a young woman in good health.

The rearrangement uses TRBV13 and TRBJ1-2, with D tentatively TRBD1 (5 bases). This CDR3 comprises 13 residues. CDR1 is PRHDT and CDR2 is FYEKMQ in the germline V gene (reference sequence). Trimming removed 5 bases from V and 4 bases from J, with 11 bases in between. Here the CDR3 reads CASSQTDVYGYTF. CDR3 DNA: TGTGCCAGCAGCCAGACAGACGTCTATGGCTACACCTTC.

This clonotype has ten or more counts. The chain has TRBV6-1 and TRBJ2-6; D is uncertain. The CDR3 has 15 residues. Germline CDR1 MNHNS, CDR2 SASEGT. Trimming cost V 5 bases and J 1 base, with 9 bases left between them. CDR3 amino acids: CASSPTESGANVLTF. The CDR3 DNA is TGTGCCAGCAGTCCTACTGAATCTGGGGCCAACGTCCTGACTTTC.

A word on this clonotype: An end of the junction differs from the germline gene, which may be a read error. V gene TRBV5-1 combines with J gene TRBJ1-1; D might be TRBD1 (6 bases). Germline CDR1 and CDR2: SGHRS and YFSETQ. CDR3 length equals 14 residues. The CDR3: CPSSLEGGTTEAFF. The CDR3 coding sequence is TGCCCCAGCAGCTTGGAGGGGGGGACCACTGAAGCTTTCTTT.

This clonotype came up a few times. V gene TRBV3-1 combines with J gene TRBJ2-1; D remains unclear. The CDR3 runs to 16 residues. Looked up from germline, CDR1 is LGHDT and CDR2 is YNNKEL (reference sequence). V lost 4 bases to trimming and J lost 4 bases, with 17 bases between them. CDR3 region: CASSPTAFGPYNEQFF. The CDR3 DNA is TGTGCCAGCAGCCCCACGGCGTTTGGGCCATACAATGAGCAGTTCTTC.

The CDR3 region has the DNA TGCGCCAGCTCCAACCCCGGGACTAGCTTTCCCGGGGAGCTGTTTTTT. Translated: CASSNPGTSFPGELFF. V and J are TRBV5-1 and TRBJ2-2, with 9 bases fitting TRBD2. V shed 7 bases, J shed 6 bases, and the junction held 13 bases outside the gene matches. The CDR3 runs to 16 residues. CDR1 SGHRS and CDR2 YFSETQ come from the germline V gene.

This sequence joins TRBV3-1 and TRBJ2-3, with TRBD2 as a possible D gene (6 bases). Trimming pared 3 bases from V and 7 bases from J, leaving 23 bases between. The CDR3 is 17 residues long. The germline V gene has CDR1 LGHDT and CDR2 YNNKEL (reference sequence). The CDR3 reads CASSQLTPGTRGNTQYF. The CDR3 bases are TGTGCCAGCAGCCAGCTCACCCCCGGGACTCGCGGGAATACGCAGTATTTT.

This clonotype was recorded many times. This chain connects TRBV20-1 to TRBJ2-1, with D unclear. This CDR3 is built from 11 residues. CDR1 is DFQATT, CDR2 SNEGSKA, per germline (reference sequence). V was clipped by 1 base and J by 5 bases, with 3 bases between them. The CDR3 nucleotides are TGCAGTGCTAGAGCTGACAATGAGCAGTTCTTC. Encoded protein: CSARADNEQFF.

This chain links TRBV3-1 with TRBJ1-2, with D possibly matching TRBD1 (5 bases). Trimming removed 6 bases from V and 8 bases from J, with 19 bases in between. This CDR3 has 14 amino acids. Germline CDR1 LGHDT, CDR2 YNNKEL (reference sequence). The CDR3 bases are TGTGCCAGCAGAACATCAACAGGACAAGGGGGCTACACCTTC. The encoded protein is CASRTSTGQGGYTF.

The chain combines TRBV14 with TRBJ1-2; the match to TRBD1 covers 11 bases. The CDR3 runs 14 residues. The V segment lost 4 bases and the J segment 4 bases; nucleotides outside the gene matches: 2. Germline V CDR1 and CDR2: SGHDN, FVKESK. The CDR3 DNA reads as TGTGCCAGCAGCCCCGGGACAGGGGGCTATGGCTACACCTTC. Its protein product is CASSPGTGGYGYTF.

This clonotype was seen a few times. This chain joins TRBV20-1 and TRBJ2-1; possible D gene TRBD2, 6 bases. Trimming cost V 6 bases and J 6 bases, with 15 bases left between them. Germline V gene data show CDR1 as DFQATT and CDR2 as SNEGSKA (reference sequence). The CDR3 has 13 residues. CDR3: CSAMVQGGNEQFF. The DNA of the CDR3 is TGCAGTGCCATGGTGCAGGGAGGCAATGAGCAGTTCTTC.

The gene calls are TRBV20-1 and TRBJ1-5, with 7 bases aligning to TRBD1. Germline CDR1 and CDR2: DFQATT and SNEGSKA (reference sequence). V lost 5 bases to trimming and J lost 4 bases; unmatched junction nucleotides: 11. This CDR3 spans 15 amino acids. The CDR3 sequence is CSALNDRDGNQPQHF. DNA for the CDR3: TGCAGTGCTCTAAACGACAGGGACGGAAATCAGCCCCAGCATTTT.

The gene calls are TRBV29-1 and TRBJ2-3, with D unresolved. Per germline, CDR1 SQVTM and CDR2 ANQGSEA. Trimming removed 0 bases from V and 3 bases from J, with 10 bases in between. The CDR3 extends over 14 amino acids. CDR3 sequence: CSVEDIGYTDTQYF. The CDR3 coding sequence is TGCAGCGTTGAAGATATCGGCTATACAGATACGCAGTATTTT.

CDR3 bases: TGCAGTGCCCAACCGGGGGGTAATGAGCAGTTCTTC. Translating gives CSAQPGGNEQFF. The gene calls are TRBV20-1 and TRBJ2-1; 7 bases fit TRBD2. V lost 6 bases to trimming and J lost 7 bases; unmatched junction nucleotides: 6. The germline gives CDR1 DFQATT, CDR2 SNEGSKA (reference sequence). CDR3 size: 12 residues.

The rearrangement uses TRBV12-3 or TRBV12-4 and TRBJ2-7; the D is unclear. The CDR3 totals 17 residues. The CDR3 DNA reads as TGTACCAGCGCAAACCCGAACGGACCACGGCTTTCCTACGAGCAGTACGTC. It specifies CTSANPNGPRLSYEQYV.

This clonotype was counted between two and nine times. The chain carries TRBV7-3 and TRBJ2-1; 8 bases align to TRBD1. Germline V gene sequence: CDR1 SGHTA, CDR2 FQGTGA. Germline trimming cut 5 bases from V and 5 bases from J; bases unmatched to any gene: 14. CDR3 size: 17 residues. CDR3 sequence reads: CASSPPGYQGADNEQFF. For the CDR3, the DNA is TGTGCCAGCAGCCCCCCCGGGTATCAGGGGGCGGACAATGAGCAGTTCTTC.

This sequence joins TRBV7-9 and TRBJ1-2; perhaps TRBD1 as D (5 bases). V lost 1 base and J 7 bases, leaving 13 bases between the germline ends. Per the germline V gene, CDR1 is SEHNR and CDR2 is FQNEAQ (reference sequence). CDR3 length: 14 amino acids. The CDR3 here is CASSLGRQLGGYTF. The CDR3 DNA is TGTGCCAGCAGCTTAGGACGACAGTTGGGTGGCTACACCTTC.

This clonotype was detected a few times. This chain links TRBV12-3 or TRBV12-4 with TRBJ2-7, with D perhaps given as TRBD1 or TRBD2 (6 bases each). With 6 bases removed from V and 0 bases from J, the gap between germline ends came to 15 bases. The CDR3 is made up of 15 amino acids. CDR3 sequence: CASSARRDISYEQYF. CDR3 sequence (DNA): TGTGCCAGCAGCGCCCGGAGGGACATCTCCTACGAGCAGTACTTC.

In this sample, this clonotype turned up many times. The gene calls are TRBV7-9 and TRBJ2-5; a weak D match, TRBD1 (6 bases). V was cut by 1 base and J by 2 bases, with 8 bases left in between. This CDR3 is 14 amino acids long. CDR1 is SEHNR, CDR2 FQNEAQ, per germline (reference sequence). The CDR3 DNA reads TGTGCCAGCAGCTTAGGACAGGCTCAAGAGACCCAGTACTTC. Amino acid sequence: CASSLGQAQETQYF.

CDR3: CASSYLGLEQGTDTQYF. DNA of the CDR3: TGTGCCAGCAGTTACTTGGGTCTCGAACAGGGCACAGATACGCAGTATTTT. The chain uses TRBV6-5 and TRBJ2-3, with D maybe TRBD1 (5 bases). The CDR3 runs 17 residues. Trimming took 1 base from V and 1 from J, leaving 15 bases between them. Germline values: CDR1 MNHEY, CDR2 SVGAGI.

V gene TRBV7-8 combines with J gene TRBJ2-2; D is possibly TRBD1 or TRBD2 (5 bases each). The CDR3 totals 16 residues. Trimming removed 3 bases at V and 0 bases at J, with 11 bases between. CDR1 and CDR2 from the germline V gene are SGHVS and FQNEAQ. CDR3 in DNA: TGTGCCAGCAGCTTCCGGGACCAACCGAACACCGGGGAGCTGTTTTTT. Its translation: CASSFRDQPNTGELFF.

This clonotype was seen a handful of times. V gene TRBV24-1 combines with J gene TRBJ1-5; perhaps TRBD1 as D (6 bases). V was clipped by 4 bases and J by 8 bases, with 14 bases between them. Looked up from germline, CDR1 is KGHDR and CDR2 is SFDVKD. This CDR3 spans 14 amino acids. This chain's CDR3 is CATSDPTGLEPQHF. The CDR3 DNA reads TGTGCCACCAGTGACCCAACAGGGTTGGAGCCCCAGCATTTT.

This clonotype was counted only a few times. The chain uses TRBV11-1 and TRBJ2-3, with TRBD2 identical over 8 bases. J lost 2 bases, V lost 5 bases, and 15 bases had no gene match. The length of the CDR3 is 18 residues. Per germline, CDR1 SGHAT and CDR2 FQDESV (reference sequence). The DNA of the CDR3 is TGTGCCAGCAGCGAAAGCGGGACTAGGATTCTCCTCACAGATACGCAGTATTTT. Amino acids: CASSESGTRILLTDTQYF. The entire variable domain, with the rest obtained from reference TRBV11-1 and TRBJ2-3, is as follows: EAEVAQSPRYKITEKSQAVAFWCDPISGHATLYWYRQILGQGPELLVQFQDESVVDDSQLPKDRFSAERLKGVDSTLKIQPAELGDSAMYLCASSESGTRILLTDTQYFGPGTRLTVL.

This clonotype occurred many times. The V gene is TRBV2, the J gene TRBJ2-1; the D gene is possibly TRBD1 (5 bases). Germline V gene lookup returns CDR1 SNHLY and CDR2 FYNNEI. The CDR3 has 15 residues. Trimming pared 3 bases from V and 0 bases from J, leaving 9 bases between. The CDR3 DNA reads as TGTGCCAGCAGTGAGACAGCAAGCTCCTACAATGAGCAGTTCTTC. This encodes CASSETASSYNEQFF.

This clonotype was counted a few times. The chain is built from TRBV20-1 and TRBJ2-3, with TRBD2 identical over 16 bases. The CDR3 loop spans 19 amino acids. Germline-derived CDR1 and CDR2 are DFQATT and SNEGSKA (reference sequence). After removal of 0 bases from V and 5 bases from J, the junction contained 11 bases not matched to a gene. CDR3 nucleotide sequence: TGCAGTGCTAGAGATCCTTGGGGACTAGCGGGGGGGCACGGAGATACGCAGTATTTT. Protein product: CSARDPWGLAGGHGDTQYF.

The CDR3 DNA reads TGCGCCAGCAGCTTGGTCGGAGATCCTAGCGGGAGCCACAATGAGCAGTTCTTC. Its protein is CASSLVGDPSGSHNEQFF. The chain combines TRBV5-1 with TRBJ2-1, with 10 bases fitting TRBD2. The CDR3 covers 18 residues. V lost 0 bases to trimming and J lost 5 bases; unmatched junction nucleotides: 11. Per germline, CDR1 SGHRS and CDR2 YFSETQ.

CDR3 DNA: TGCGCCAGCAGCTTGTTAGACAGAGAGACCCAGTACTTC. Its protein product is CASSLLDRETQYF. V usage is TRBV5-1 and J usage is TRBJ2-5, with D perhaps TRBD1 (5 bases). The length of the CDR3 is 13 residues. Germline-derived CDR1 and CDR2 are SGHRS and YFSETQ. Trimming cost V 1 base and J 4 bases, with 8 bases left between them.

This clonotype showed up just a few times. V usage is TRBV6-2 or TRBV6-3 and J usage is TRBJ2-7; perhaps TRBD2 as D (5 bases). The CDR3 consists of 14 residues. Looked up from germline, CDR1 is MNHEY and CDR2 is SVGEGT. Trimming took 2 bases from V and 3 from J, leaving 11 bases between them. The CDR3 reads CASSYDGISYEQYV. CDR3 in DNA: TGTGCCAGCAGTTACGACGGGATTAGCTACGAGCAGTACGTC.

This clonotype was recorded a few times. The V gene is TRBV10-3, the J gene TRBJ2-1, with D perhaps matching TRBD2 (5 bases). The CDR3 is 15 amino acids. V shed 4 bases and J shed 5 bases, with 15 bases lying between them. Germline V gene data show CDR1 as ENHRY and CDR2 as SYGVKD. The CDR3 DNA reads as TGTGCCATCAGTGGTGGCTTTGAGGGCCACAATGAGCAGTTCTTC. Residues: CAISGGFEGHNEQFF.